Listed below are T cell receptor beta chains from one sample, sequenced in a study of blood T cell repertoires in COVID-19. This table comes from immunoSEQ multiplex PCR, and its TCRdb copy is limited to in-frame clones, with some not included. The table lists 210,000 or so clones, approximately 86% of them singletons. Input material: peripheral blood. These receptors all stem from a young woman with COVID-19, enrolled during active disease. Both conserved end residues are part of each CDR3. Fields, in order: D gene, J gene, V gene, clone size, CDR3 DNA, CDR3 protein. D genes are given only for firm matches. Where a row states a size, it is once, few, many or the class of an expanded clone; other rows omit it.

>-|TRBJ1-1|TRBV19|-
TGTGCCAGTAGTAACAGAAACACTGAAGCTTTCTTT
CASSNRNTEAFF
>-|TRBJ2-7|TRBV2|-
TGTGCCAGCAGTGAGAGGTACAACTACGAGCAGTACTTC
CASSERYNYEQYF
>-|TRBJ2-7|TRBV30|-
TGTGCCTGGTCTTTATCGGGGGACCCGACAAGATACGAGCAGTACTTC
CAWSLSGDPTRYEQYF
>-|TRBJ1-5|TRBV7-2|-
TGTGCCAGCAGCCTGAACAGTAAACAGCCCCAGCATTTT
CASSLNSKQPQHF
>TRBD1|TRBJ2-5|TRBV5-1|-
TGCGCCAGCAGCTCCGGCGGGACAGGGAAAGAGACCCAGTACTTC
CASSSGGTGKETQYF
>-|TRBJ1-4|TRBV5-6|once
TGTGCCAGCAGCCCGACGGCTGGGCAGTCTAATGAAAAACTGTTTTTT
CASSPTAGQSNEKLFF
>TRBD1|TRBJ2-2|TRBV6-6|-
TGTGCCAGCAGACCCACAGGGGGGTACACCGGGGAGCTGTTTTTT
CASRPTGGYTGELFF
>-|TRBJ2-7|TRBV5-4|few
TGTGCCAGCAGATTGACCGGAGGCGAGCAGTACTTC
CASRLTGGEQYF
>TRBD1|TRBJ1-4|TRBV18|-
TGTGCCAGCTCACCGTTAACCCGGGACAGGGGGCAAAAACTGTTTTTT
CASSPLTRDRGQKLFF
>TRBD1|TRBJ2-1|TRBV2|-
TGTGCCAGCAGTGGAGCTACTAACAGGGGCCAGTACAATGAGCAGTTCTTC
CASSGATNRGQYNEQFF
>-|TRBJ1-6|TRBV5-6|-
TGTGCCAGCAGTCTAAATCCGGCGGCGTATAATTCACCCCTCCACTTT
CASSLNPAAYNSPLHF
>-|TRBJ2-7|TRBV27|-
TGTGCCAGCGGTAGGAGGGGAGCAACCTACGAGCAGTACTTC
CASGRRGATYEQYF
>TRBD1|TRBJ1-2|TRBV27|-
TGTGCCAGCAGTCGAGAGGGGGCCACGTCTATTAGTGGCTACACCTTC
CASSREGATSISGYTF
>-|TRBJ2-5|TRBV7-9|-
TGTGCCAGCAGCTTAGGGACCGTAGGAGGAGAGACCCAGTACTTC
CASSLGTVGGETQYF
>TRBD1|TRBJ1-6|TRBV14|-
TGTGCCAGCAGCCCCGGGACAGGTTCCCATTCACCCCTCCACTTT
CASSPGTGSHSPLHF
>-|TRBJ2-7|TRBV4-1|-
TGCGCCAGCAGCCTTGGCGGACACTTATACGAGCAGTACTTC
CASSLGGHLYEQYF
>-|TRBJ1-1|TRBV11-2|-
TGTGCCAGCAGCCGCACGGTGGGAGACACTGAAGCTTTCTTT
CASSRTVGDTEAFF
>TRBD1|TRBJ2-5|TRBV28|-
TGTGCCAGCAGCCTTGACAGGGTGGTAGAGACCCAGTACTTC
CASSLDRVVETQYF
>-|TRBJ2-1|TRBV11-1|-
TGTGCCAGCAGCTTAGGCAGGGGCGGTGTCTACAATGAGCAGTTCTTC
CASSLGRGGVYNEQFF
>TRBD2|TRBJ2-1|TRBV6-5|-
TGTGCCAGCAGCGATAGCGGGAGAAGAGACAATGAGCAGTTCTTC
CASSDSGRRDNEQFF
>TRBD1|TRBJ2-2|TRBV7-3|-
TGTGCCAGCAGCTTAGCCGGGACAGGGGGTAGGACCGGGGAGCTGTTTTTT
CASSLAGTGGRTGELFF
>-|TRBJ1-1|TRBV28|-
TGTGCCAGCCATTTGGGGGGGCATCCTGAAGCTTTCTTT
CASHLGGHPEAFF
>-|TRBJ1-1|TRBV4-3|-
TGCGCCAGCAGCCAAGGGGTGTTTCGGGAACCCAGCACTGAAGCTTTCTTT
CASSQGVFREPSTEAFF
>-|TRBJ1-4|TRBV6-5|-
TGTGCCAGCAGGCCGGGCCGAGGGGAAAAACTGTTTTTT
CASRPGRGEKLFF
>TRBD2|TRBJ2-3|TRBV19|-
TGTGCCAGTAGCCCCCCCACCGGGACTAGCTTAGCGCTTATCACAGATACGCAGTATTTT
CASSPPTGTSLALITDTQYF
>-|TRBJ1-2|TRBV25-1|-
TGTGCCAGCAGACCAACAGGGAGCGGCTACACCTTC
CASRPTGSGYTF
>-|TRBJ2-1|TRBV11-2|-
TGTGCCAGCAGCTTATCAGGGGGAGGCTCCTACAATGAGCAGTTCTTC
CASSLSGGGSYNEQFF
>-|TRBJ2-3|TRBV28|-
TGTGCCAGCTGGGCGATTAGCACAGATACGCAGTATTTT
CASWAISTDTQYF
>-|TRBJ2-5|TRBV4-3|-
TGCGCCAGCAGCCAAGATAACCAAGAGACCCAGTACTTC
CASSQDNQETQYF
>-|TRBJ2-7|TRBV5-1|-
TGCGCCAGCAGCTCGGGGGGACAGGCTATCTACGAGCAGTACTTC
CASSSGGQAIYEQYF
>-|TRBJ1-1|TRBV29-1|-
TGCAGCGTCCAGGCAGGCAACACTGAAGCTTTCTTT
CSVQAGNTEAFF
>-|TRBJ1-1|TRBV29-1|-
TGCAGCGTTGAAGTAAACACTGAAGCTTTCTTT
CSVEVNTEAFF
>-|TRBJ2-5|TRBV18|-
TGTGCCAGCTCGCCTACAGGGCAAGAGACCCAGTACTTC
CASSPTGQETQYF
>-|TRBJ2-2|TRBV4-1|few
TGCGCCAGCAGCCAAGAATGGAGTCAGGGCCCGAACACCGGGGAGCTGTTTTTT
CASSQEWSQGPNTGELFF
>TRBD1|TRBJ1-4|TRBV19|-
TGTGCCAGTAGTATAGACGGTACAGGGGATAGGGGCAAACTGTTTTTT
CASSIDGTGDRGKLFF
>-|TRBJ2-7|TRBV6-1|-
TGTGCCAGCAGTGAACTCTACGAGCAGTACTTC
CASSELYEQYF
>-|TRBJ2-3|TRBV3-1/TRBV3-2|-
TGTGCCAGCAGCCCCTTCCGGTACCCTGACACAGATACGCAGTATTTT
CASSPFRYPDTDTQYF
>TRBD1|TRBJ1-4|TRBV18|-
TGTGCCAGCTCACCCGGGACAGCTAATGAAAAACTGTTTTTT
CASSPGTANEKLFF
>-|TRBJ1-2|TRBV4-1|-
TGCGCCAGCAGCCAAGATTCGGTAGGACAGAACTATGGCTACACCTTC
CASSQDSVGQNYGYTF
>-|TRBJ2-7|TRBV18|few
TGTGCCAGCTCACCTTCTCCTATCTCCTACGAGCAGTACTTC
CASSPSPISYEQYF
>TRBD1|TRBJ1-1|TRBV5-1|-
TGCGCCAGCAGTGCTGGGACAGGGACCTACACTGAAGCTTTCTTT
CASSAGTGTYTEAFF
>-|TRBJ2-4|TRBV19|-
TGTGCCAGTAGTATAGATCTGGGGGCGAACATTCAGTACTTC
CASSIDLGANIQYF
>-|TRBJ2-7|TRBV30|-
TGTGCCTGGACCCTAAAGACTTCCTCCTACGAGCAGTACTTC
CAWTLKTSSYEQYF
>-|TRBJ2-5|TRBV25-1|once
TGTGCCACCTTTCAGGAGACCCAGTACTTC
CATFQETQYF
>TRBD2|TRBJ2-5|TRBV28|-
TGTGCCAGCGTTAGCGGGGGGCGCAAGAGTACCCAGTACTTC
CASVSGGRKSTQYF
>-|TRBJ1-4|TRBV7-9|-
TGTGCCAGCAGCGCCGACACTGGGGCCGTTGAAAAACTGTTTTTT
CASSADTGAVEKLFF
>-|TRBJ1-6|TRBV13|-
TGTGCCAGCAGCCCACCGGAGGGGTCACCCCTCCACTTT
CASSPPEGSPLHF
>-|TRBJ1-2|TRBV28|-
TGTGCCAGCAGCAAATTTAACTATGGCTACACCTTC
CASSKFNYGYTF
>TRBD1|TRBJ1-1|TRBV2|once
TGTGCCGACCGCAGGGGGACTGAAGCTTTCTTT
CADRRGTEAFF
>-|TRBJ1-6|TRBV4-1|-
TGCGCCAGCAGCCACAGAATAAGGGTTACAGGGTACGGCGCAACTCCATATTCACCCCTCCACTTT
CASSHRIRVTGYGATPYSPLHF
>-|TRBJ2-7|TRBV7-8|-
TGTGCCAGCAGCCAGGGACACTACGAGCAGTACTTC
CASSQGHYEQYF
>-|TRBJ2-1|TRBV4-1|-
TGCGCCAGCAGCCAAGATCCTACCTGGAGCTCCTACAATGAGCAGTTCTTC
CASSQDPTWSSYNEQFF
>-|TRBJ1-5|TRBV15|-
TGTGCCACCAGCAGAGCCGTCAGGGCCCAGCCCCAGCATTTT
CATSRAVRAQPQHF
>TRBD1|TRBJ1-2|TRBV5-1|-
TGCGCCAGCAGCTCCGGGACAGGGACCTATGGCTACACCTTC
CASSSGTGTYGYTF
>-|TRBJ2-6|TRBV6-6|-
TGTGCCACTACCGCCTCTGGGGCCAACGTCCTGACTTTC
CATTASGANVLTF
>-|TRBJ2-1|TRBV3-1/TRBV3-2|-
TGTGCCAGCAGCCAGTCAACTAGTACTGAGCAGTTCTTC
CASSQSTSTEQFF
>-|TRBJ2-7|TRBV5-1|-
TGCGCCAGCAGCTTGACCCCGGGCTACGAGCAGTACTTC
CASSLTPGYEQYF
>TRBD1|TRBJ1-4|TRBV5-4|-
TGTGCCAGCAGCCTGGCCGGGACAGGGGCTGAAAAACTGTTTTTT
CASSLAGTGAEKLFF
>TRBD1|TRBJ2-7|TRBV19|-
TGTGCCAGTAGGGACAGGGGCTCCTACGAGCAGTACTTC
CASRDRGSYEQYF